This record looks at one T cell receptor beta chain sequence and its context. The PCR contained 60 Vbeta and 13 Jbeta primers. The table came from immunoSEQ multiplex PCR; TCRdb's copy has only in-frame clones and leaves some out. Here the sample spans about 69,000 clones, 74% being singletons. The data belong to a study of cytomegalovirus exposure and HLA in healthy donors. The V gene's germline CDR1 is MGHDK and CDR2 SYGVNS. Trimming took 7 bases from V and 5 from J, leaving 14 bases between them. CDR3 size: 13 residues. Sample: PBMCs. The TCR originated in a woman aged 55 to 70 in good health and CMV-seropositive. This chain links TRBV25-1 with TRBJ1-1; D remains unclear. The CDR3: CASMAVGRTEAFF. The CDR3 DNA is TGTGCCAGCATGGCAGTGGGGAGGACTGAAGCTTTCTTT.